This paragraph reports one TCR beta chain. Antigen unknown. It was with 60 Vbeta and 13 Jbeta primers that the PCR ran. Generated by immunoSEQ multiplex PCR, the TCRdb table keeps only in-frame clones and is missing some. The sample lists some 180,000 clones, around 84% occurring once. Nominally healthy donors provided the samples, though records likely missed some immune exposures. The data are from a study of cytomegalovirus exposure and HLA in healthy donors. Study information: A prior analysis found more than 90 million unique TCR beta sequences from 150 million to 200 million T cells. Overall study results and limits: Cytomegalovirus association was listed for 164 TCR beta chains.

The sequence was collected from a young man in good health and CMV-seropositive. The sequencing sample was made of PBMCs.

The CDR3 coding sequence is TGTGCCAGCTCACCCCGACAGGTCTTGAACACTGAAGCTTTCTTT. Encoded protein: CASSPRQVLNTEAFF. This chain uses TRBV18 with TRBJ1-1, with a possible D match to TRBD1 (6 bases). Trimming stripped 3 bases from V and 0 bases from J, with 11 bases between. The CDR3 runs to 15 residues. Germline loops: CDR1 KGHSH, CDR2 LQKENI. The full variable domain, its missing parts supplied by reference TRBV18 and TRBJ1-1, is NAGVMQNPRHLVRRRGQEARLRCSPMKGHSHVYWYRQLPEEGLKFMVYLQKENIIDESGMPKERFSAEFPKEGPSILRIQQVVRGDSAAYFCASSPRQVLNTEAFFGQGTRLTVV.